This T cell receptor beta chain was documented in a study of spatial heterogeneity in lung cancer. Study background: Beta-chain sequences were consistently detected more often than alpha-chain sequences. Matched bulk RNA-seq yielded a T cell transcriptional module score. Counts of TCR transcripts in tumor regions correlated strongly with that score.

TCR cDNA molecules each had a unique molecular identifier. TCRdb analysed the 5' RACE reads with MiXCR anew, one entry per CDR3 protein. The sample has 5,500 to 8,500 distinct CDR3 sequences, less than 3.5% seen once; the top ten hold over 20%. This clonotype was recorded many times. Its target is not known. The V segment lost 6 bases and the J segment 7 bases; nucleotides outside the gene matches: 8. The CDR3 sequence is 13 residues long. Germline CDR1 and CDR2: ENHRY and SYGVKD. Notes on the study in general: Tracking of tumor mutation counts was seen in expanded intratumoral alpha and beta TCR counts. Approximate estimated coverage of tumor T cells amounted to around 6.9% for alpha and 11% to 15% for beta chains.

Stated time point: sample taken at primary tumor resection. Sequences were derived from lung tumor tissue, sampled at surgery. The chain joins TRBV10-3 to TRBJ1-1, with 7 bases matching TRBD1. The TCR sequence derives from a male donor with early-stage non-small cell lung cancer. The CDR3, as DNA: TGTGCCATCAGGGGGGTGGGACAGCGTGAAGCTTTCTTT. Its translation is CAIRGVGQREAFF.